The 26 T cell receptor beta chains presented below share a single source sample, sequenced in a study of OX40 agonist ivuxolimab in advanced cancers. Data came from immunoSEQ multiplex PCR; TCRdb stores just in-frame clones and leaves some out. The repertoire holds some 74,000 clones, with about 82% as singletons. This sample comprised CD4+ or CD8+ T cells sorted from blood, obtained in a trial of the OX40 agonist ivuxolimab. All receptors derive from an adult with an advanced solid tumor such as melanoma, head and neck, liver or kidney cancer.

The chain links TRBV5-1 to TRBJ2-7, with 7 bases lining up with TRBD1. V lost 4 bases, J lost 2 bases, and 12 bases stayed unmatched. The CDR3 spans 16 residues. Germline V CDR1 and CDR2: SGHRS, YFSETQ. The CDR3: CASSLGDSYWAYEQYF. The CDR3 nucleotides read TGCGCCAGCAGCCTAGGGGACAGCTACTGGGCCTACGAGCAGTACTTC.

The rearrangement uses TRBV7-2 and TRBJ2-3, with 8 bases matching TRBD2. The J segment lost 3 bases and the V segment lost 5 bases, leaving 7 bases of the junction unmatched. Germline V lookup: CDR1 SGHTA, CDR2 FQGNSA. The CDR3 is made up of 15 amino acids. The CDR3 reads CASSAARLATDTQYF. CDR3 nucleotides: TGTGCCAGCAGCGCCGCCCGACTAGCGACAGATACGCAGTATTTT.

This clone was observed once. A read error may account for a junction end that differs from germline. The J gene is TRBJ2-7, the V gene TRBV5-4; D is unclear. This CDR3 contains 15 residues. Germline V gives CDR1 SGHNT, CDR2 YYREEE (reference sequence). CDR3 DNA: TGCGCCAGCAGCCAAGAGCCTTTTGGCACCTACGAGCAGTACTTC. Protein product: CASSQEPFGTYEQYF.

The chain joins TRBV9 to TRBJ2-3; D is possibly TRBD2 (6 bases). This CDR3 is built from 13 residues. V shed 0 bases and J shed 7 bases, with 9 bases lying between them. Germline CDR1 SGDLS, CDR2 YYNGEE. The CDR3 region has the DNA TGTGCCAGCAGCGTAGGGGCGGGGTATACGCAGTATTTT. Translation gives CASSVGAGYTQYF.

The genes are TRBV19 and TRBJ1-6; D unresolved. Germline V gives CDR1 LNHDA, CDR2 SQIVND (reference sequence). The CDR3 is made up of 15 amino acids. V lost 7 bases and J lost 6, with 16 bases in between. CDR3 nucleotide sequence: TGTGCCAGTAATCCGGGTCGGGGTCTTAATTCACCCCTCCACTTT. Encoded protein: CASNPGRGLNSPLHF.

This chain joins TRBV5-6 and TRBJ2-7; no reliable D call. The V gene's germline CDR1 is SGHDT and CDR2 YYEEEE. Trimming took 4 bases from V and 0 from J, leaving 11 bases between them. The CDR3 runs to 14 residues. CDR3 region: CASSLGGSSYEQYF. DNA of the CDR3: TGTGCCAGCAGCCTCGGCGGAAGCTCCTACGAGCAGTACTTC.

The gene calls are TRBV11-2 and TRBJ1-4, with D uncertain. Germline CDR1 reads SGHAT; CDR2 reads FQNNGV. The CDR3 covers 13 residues. The V end lost 2 bases, the J end lost 6 bases, and 7 bases lay between the germline ends. CDR3 sequence reads: CASSLQAHEKLFF. The CDR3 nucleotides read TGTGCCAGCAGCTTACAGGCCCATGAAAAACTGTTTTTT.

The chain carries TRBV5-1 and TRBJ2-1; TRBD2 agrees at 15 bases. V was pared by 2 bases and J by 4 bases, with 1 base of the junction left unmatched. Germline V gives CDR1 SGHRS, CDR2 YFSETQ. There are 16 residues in the CDR3. The CDR3 nucleotides read TGCGCCAGCAGCTTCGGACTAGCGGGGGGGTACAATGAGCAGTTCTTC. It encodes CASSFGLAGGYNEQFF.

This rearrangement joins TRBV7-2 to TRBJ2-1; no definite D call. V lost 0 bases, J lost 6 bases, and 9 bases lay in between. Per germline, CDR1 SGHTA and CDR2 FQGNSA. CDR3 length: 14 residues. CDR3 sequence: CASSLARASNEQFF. CDR3 bases: TGTGCCAGCAGCTTAGCGCGCGCATCCAATGAGCAGTTCTTC.

This clone was recorded once. V gene TRBV7-2 combines with J gene TRBJ2-2; D is unclear. Trimming removed 0 bases at V and 4 bases at J, with 6 bases between. CDR3 length equals 14 residues. CDR1 and CDR2 from the germline V gene are SGHTA and FQGNSA. As DNA, the CDR3 is TGTGCCAGCAGCTTAGCCCCCACCACCGGGGAGCTGTTTTTT. As protein: CASSLAPTTGELFF.

The chain links TRBV9 to TRBJ1-3; TRBD1 might be the D (6 bases). The CDR3 is 15 residues long. V gave up 3 bases and J gave up 0 bases, with 10 bases separating them. Looked up from germline, CDR1 is SGDLS and CDR2 is YYNGEE. CDR3 region: CASSDGQYSGNTIYF. CDR3 bases: TGTGCCAGCAGCGACGGACAGTACTCTGGAAACACCATATATTTT.

The chain couples TRBV18 to TRBJ1-1; no reliable D call. V gave up 6 bases and J gave up 2 bases, with 4 bases separating them. The length of the CDR3 is 11 residues. In germline, CDR1 is KGHSH, CDR2 LQKENI. The chain's CDR3 is CASSLNTEAFF. CDR3 nucleotides: TGTGCCAGCTCCCTTAACACTGAAGCTTTCTTT. Complete variable domain (other parts from reference TRBV18 and TRBJ1-1): NAGVMQNPRHLVRRRGQEARLRCSPMKGHSHVYWYRQLPEEGLKFMVYLQKENIIDESGMPKERFSAEFPKEGPSILRIQQVVRGDSAAYFCASSLNTEAFFGQGTRLTVV.

V and J are TRBV7-8 and TRBJ2-1; TRBD2 matches 8 bases. Per the germline V gene, CDR1 is SGHVS and CDR2 is FQNEAQ. The CDR3 consists of 15 residues. The trim removed 4 bases at V and 8 bases at J, leaving 10 bases unmatched. CDR3 loop: CASSYPPGGMDEQFF. CDR3 sequence (DNA): TGTGCCAGCAGCTACCCCCCGGGGGGGATGGATGAGCAGTTCTTC.

This clone appeared once. V and J are TRBV7-2 and TRBJ1-1; D is undetermined. Trimming pared 0 bases from V and 0 bases from J, leaving 8 bases between. The CDR3 runs 15 residues. The germline V gene encodes CDR1 SGHTA and CDR2 FQGNSA. The CDR3 protein is CASSLAGPLNTEAFF. In DNA form, the CDR3 reads TGTGCCAGCAGCTTAGCAGGGCCCTTGAACACTGAAGCTTTCTTT.

This clone has just a few counts. J is TRBJ2-6 and V is TRBV6-5; D gene unclear. The CDR3 contains 15 residues. Germline CDR1 reads MNHEY; CDR2 reads SVGAGI. V was cut by 6 bases and J by 0 bases, with 9 bases left in between. The CDR3 protein is CASRTISSGANVLTF. CDR3 DNA: TGTGCCAGCAGAACCATAAGCTCTGGGGCCAACGTCCTGACTTTC.

This clone occurred once. V is TRBV7-9 and J is TRBJ1-5; tentatively, D is TRBD1 (5 bases). The ends were cut back, 5 bases at V and 0 bases at J, with 20 bases in the middle. Germline CDR1 SEHNR, CDR2 FQNEAQ (reference sequence). CDR3 length: 18 amino acids. The CDR3 sequence: CASSPSAGGDYSNQPQHF. The CDR3 DNA sequence: TGTGCCAGCAGCCCTTCTGCGGGGGGTGACTATAGCAATCAGCCCCAGCATTTT.

The rearrangement uses TRBV10-3 and TRBJ2-7; no firm D call. The V end was cut by 3 bases, the J end by 3 bases, with 3 bases between. The germline CDR1 and CDR2 sequences are ENHRY and SYGVKD. The CDR3 is made up of 11 amino acids. As DNA, the CDR3 is TGTGCCATCAGTGATGACTACGAGCAGTACTTC. Protein: CAISDDYEQYF.

In DNA form, the CDR3 reads TGTGCCAGCAGCCGTTCGGCACCCCGGGAACTGTTTTTT. Translation gives CASSRSAPRELFF. This chain joins TRBV5-3 and TRBJ1-4, with D hard to call. TRBV5-3 is an open reading frame whose function is uncertain. CDR3 size: 13 residues. V shed 8 bases and J shed 12 bases, with 20 bases lying between them.

V and J are TRBV18 and TRBJ2-1, with 9 bases aligning to TRBD2. The CDR3 loop spans 17 amino acids. V lost 2 bases, J lost 1 base, and 6 bases stayed unmatched. Germline V gene data show CDR1 as KGHSH and CDR2 as LQKENI. CDR3 sequence reads: CASSPKGLAGSYNEQFF. CDR3 in DNA: TGTGCCAGCTCACCAAAAGGGCTAGCGGGATCCTACAATGAGCAGTTCTTC.

This chain joins TRBV6-6 and TRBJ2-7, with 8 bases fitting TRBD2. CDR3 length equals 13 residues. V gave up 2 bases and J gave up 5 bases; unmatched junction bases: 2. CDR1 and CDR2 from the germline V gene are MNHNY and SVGAGI (reference sequence). Written as DNA, the CDR3 is TGTGCCAGCAGTTACGGGACTAGTAACGAGCAGTACTTC. It yields the protein CASSYGTSNEQYF.

This clone turned up a few times. The chain employs TRBV30 and TRBJ1-5; D possibly corresponds to TRBD1 (5 bases). Germline CDR1 GTSNPN, CDR2 SVGIG (reference sequence). The V end was cut by 2 bases, the J end by 5 bases, with 10 bases between. The CDR3 sequence is 13 residues long. This CDR3 reads CAWSRGEDQPQHF. CDR3 nucleotides: TGTGCCTGGAGTCGGGGCGAGGATCAGCCCCAGCATTTT.

V is TRBV7-2 and J is TRBJ2-3, with 8 nucleotides matching TRBD2. The CDR3 length is 16 residues. V shed 4 bases and J 1 base; nucleotides not matched to a gene: 7. CDR1 is SGHTA, CDR2 FQGNSA, per germline. CDR3 amino acids: CASSSGRGGRTDTQYF. DNA of the CDR3: TGTGCCAGCAGCTCCGGGAGGGGGGGCCGCACAGATACGCAGTATTTT.

This clone has just a few counts. This rearrangement joins TRBV4-3 to TRBJ1-5, with D perhaps matching TRBD1 (6 bases). Germline-derived CDR1 and CDR2 are LGHNA and YSLEER. The CDR3 covers 15 residues. The germline V and J ends were trimmed by 3 bases and 0 bases, with 9 bases remaining between them. CDR3: CASSQDSRSNQPQHF. The CDR3 bases are TGCGCCAGCAGCCAGGACAGTCGTAGCAATCAGCCCCAGCATTTT.

This sequence joins TRBV19 and TRBJ2-3; D is ambiguous. V dropped 5 bases and J dropped 11 bases, with 17 bases sitting between them. The CDR3 length is 13 residues. Germline V gives CDR1 LNHDA, CDR2 SQIVND (reference sequence). The CDR3 sequence is CASSPIQGWKQYF. CDR3 DNA: TGTGCCAGTAGTCCGATACAAGGGTGGAAGCAGTATTTT.

The V call is TRBV14, the J call TRBJ1-2; the D is unclear. Trimming pared 1 base from V and 5 bases from J, leaving 14 bases between. Germline V gene sequence: CDR1 SGHDN, CDR2 FVKESK. This CDR3 region has 15 residues. CDR3 region: CASSQGAVGLYGYTF. As DNA, the CDR3 is TGTGCCAGCAGCCAAGGGGCGGTCGGATTATATGGCTACACCTTC. The full variable domain, its missing parts supplied by reference TRBV14 and TRBJ1-2, is EAGVTQFPSHSVIEKGQTVTLRCDPISGHDNLYWYRRVMGKEIKFLLHFVKESKQDESGMPNNRFLAERTGGTYSTLKVQPAELEDSGVYFCASSQGAVGLYGYTFGSGTRLTVV.

The chain employs TRBV6-1 and TRBJ2-3, with D uncertain. CDR1 and CDR2 from the germline V gene are MNHNS and SASEGT. The CDR3 covers 18 residues. Trimming left V 3 bases short and J 7 bases short, with 26 bases between. Here the CDR3 DNA reads TGTGCCAGCAGTGATCCCTCTGGCAGGTCCCCCTCATCCTATACGCAGTATTTT. This gives the protein CASSDPSGRSPSSYTQYF.